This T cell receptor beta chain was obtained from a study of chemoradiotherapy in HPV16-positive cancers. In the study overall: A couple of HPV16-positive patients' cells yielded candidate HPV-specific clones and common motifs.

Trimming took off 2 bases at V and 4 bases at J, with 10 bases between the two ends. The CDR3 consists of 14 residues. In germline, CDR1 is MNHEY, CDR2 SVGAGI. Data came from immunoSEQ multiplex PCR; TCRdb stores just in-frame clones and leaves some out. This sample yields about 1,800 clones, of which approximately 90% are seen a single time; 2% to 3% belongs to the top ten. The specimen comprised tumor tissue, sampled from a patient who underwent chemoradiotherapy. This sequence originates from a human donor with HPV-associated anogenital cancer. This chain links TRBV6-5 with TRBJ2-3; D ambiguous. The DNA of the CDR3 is TGTGCCAGCAGTTACGGCGGAGCTGCAGATACGCAGTATTTT. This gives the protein CASSYGGAADTQYF.